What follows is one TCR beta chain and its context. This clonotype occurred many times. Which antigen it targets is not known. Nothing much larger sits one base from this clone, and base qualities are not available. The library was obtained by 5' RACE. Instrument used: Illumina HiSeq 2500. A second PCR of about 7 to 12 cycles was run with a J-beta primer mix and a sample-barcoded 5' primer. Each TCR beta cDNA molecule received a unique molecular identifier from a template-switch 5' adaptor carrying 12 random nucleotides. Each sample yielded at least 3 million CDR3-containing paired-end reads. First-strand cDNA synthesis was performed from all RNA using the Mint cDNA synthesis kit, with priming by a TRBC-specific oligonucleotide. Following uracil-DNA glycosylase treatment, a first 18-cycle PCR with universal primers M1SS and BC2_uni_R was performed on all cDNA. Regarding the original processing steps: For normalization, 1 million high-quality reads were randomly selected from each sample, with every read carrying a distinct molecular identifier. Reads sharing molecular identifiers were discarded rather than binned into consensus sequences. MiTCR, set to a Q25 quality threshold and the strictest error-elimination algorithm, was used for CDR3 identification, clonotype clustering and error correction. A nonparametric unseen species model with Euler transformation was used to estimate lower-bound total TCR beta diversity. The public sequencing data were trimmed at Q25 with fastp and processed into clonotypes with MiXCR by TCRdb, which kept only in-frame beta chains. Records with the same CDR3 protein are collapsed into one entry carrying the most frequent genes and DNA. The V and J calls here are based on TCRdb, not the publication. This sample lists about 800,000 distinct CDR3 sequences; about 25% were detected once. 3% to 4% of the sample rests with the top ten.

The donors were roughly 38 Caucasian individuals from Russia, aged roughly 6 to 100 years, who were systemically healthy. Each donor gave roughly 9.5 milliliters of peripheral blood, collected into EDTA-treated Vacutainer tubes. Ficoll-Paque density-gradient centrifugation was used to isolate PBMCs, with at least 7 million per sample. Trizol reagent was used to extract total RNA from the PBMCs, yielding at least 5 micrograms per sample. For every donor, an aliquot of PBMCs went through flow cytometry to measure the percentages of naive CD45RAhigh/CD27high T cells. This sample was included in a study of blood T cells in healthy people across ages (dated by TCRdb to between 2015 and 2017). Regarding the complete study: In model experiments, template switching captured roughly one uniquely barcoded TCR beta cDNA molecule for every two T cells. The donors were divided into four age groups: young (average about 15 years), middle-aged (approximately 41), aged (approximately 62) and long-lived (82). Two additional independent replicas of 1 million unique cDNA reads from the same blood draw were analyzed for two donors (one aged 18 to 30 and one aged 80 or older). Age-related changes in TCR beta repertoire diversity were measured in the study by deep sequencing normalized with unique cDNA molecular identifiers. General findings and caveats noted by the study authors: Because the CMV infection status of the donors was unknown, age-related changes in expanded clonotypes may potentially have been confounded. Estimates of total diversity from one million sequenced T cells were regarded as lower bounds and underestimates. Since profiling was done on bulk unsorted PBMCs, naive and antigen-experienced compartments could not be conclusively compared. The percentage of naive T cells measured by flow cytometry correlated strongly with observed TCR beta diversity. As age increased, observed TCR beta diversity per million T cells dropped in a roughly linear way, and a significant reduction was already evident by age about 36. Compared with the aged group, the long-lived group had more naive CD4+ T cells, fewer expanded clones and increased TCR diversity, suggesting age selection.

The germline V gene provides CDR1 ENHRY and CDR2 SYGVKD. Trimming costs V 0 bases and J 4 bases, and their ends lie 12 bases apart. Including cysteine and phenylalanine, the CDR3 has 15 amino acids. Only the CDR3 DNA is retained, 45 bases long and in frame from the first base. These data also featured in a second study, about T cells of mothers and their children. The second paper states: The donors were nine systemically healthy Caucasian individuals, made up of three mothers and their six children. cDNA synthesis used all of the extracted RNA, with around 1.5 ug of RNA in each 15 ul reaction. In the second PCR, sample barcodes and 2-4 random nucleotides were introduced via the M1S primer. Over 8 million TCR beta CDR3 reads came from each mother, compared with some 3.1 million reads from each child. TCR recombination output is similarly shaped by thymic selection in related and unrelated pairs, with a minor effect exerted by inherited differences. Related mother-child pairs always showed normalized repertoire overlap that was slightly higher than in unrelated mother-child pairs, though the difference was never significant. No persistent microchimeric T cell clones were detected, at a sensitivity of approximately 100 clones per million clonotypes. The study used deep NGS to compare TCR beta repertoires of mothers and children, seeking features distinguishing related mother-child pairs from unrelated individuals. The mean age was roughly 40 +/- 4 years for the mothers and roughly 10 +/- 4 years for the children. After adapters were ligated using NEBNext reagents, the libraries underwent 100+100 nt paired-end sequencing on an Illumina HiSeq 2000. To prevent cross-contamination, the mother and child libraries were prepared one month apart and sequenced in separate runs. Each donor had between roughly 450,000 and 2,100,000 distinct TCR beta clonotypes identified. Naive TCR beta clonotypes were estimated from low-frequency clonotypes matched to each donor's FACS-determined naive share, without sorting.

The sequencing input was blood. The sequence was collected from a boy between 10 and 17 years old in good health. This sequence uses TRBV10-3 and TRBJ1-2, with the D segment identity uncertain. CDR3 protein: CAISESRPGVYGYTF. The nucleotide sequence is TGTGCCATCAGTGAGTCCCGCCCCGGGGTCTATGGCTACACCTTC.